This T cell receptor (beta chain) was retrieved from a study of human T cells and chemical hapten exposure. Whole-study context: The study traced per-sample TCR yield variation mainly to small differences in pooled library volumes.

A few counts support this clonotype. Its specificity is unknown. Blood, whole and unfractionated, served as the source for total RNA extraction. Whole-study results and caveats: There was no change with DPC sensitization in TCRs above 1 in 1000 frequency.

Within the library, unique molecular identifiers were attached to each individual cDNA molecule. In the study's own analysis: A typical sample had roughly 91,000 TCRs, with roughly 23,224 to 690,600 overall. MiXCR, applied by TCRdb to the 5' RACE reads, yields one record per CDR3 protein. TCRdb's processing, not the authors' own work, is the source of the V and J calls. The repertoire consists of around 82,000 distinct CDR3 sequences, with about 7.7% occurring once and the leading ten covering 2% to 2.5%. The CDR3 totals 16 residues. Germline CDR1 reads ENHRY; CDR2 reads SYGVKD. Trimming at V came to 8 bases and at J to 5 bases, leaving 8 bases not matched to a gene.

The TCR sequence derives from a male donor in good health. The V gene is TRBV10-3, the J gene TRBJ2-3, with 15 bases matching TRBD2. CDR3 protein: CAIDPGTSGGLDTQYF. DNA for the CDR3: TGTGCCATCGACCCCGGGACTAGCGGGGGGTTAGATACGCAGTATTTT.